Below, 32 T cell receptor beta chains from the same sample are listed, as sequenced in a study of early T cells in non-severe SARS-CoV-2 infection. Each CDR3 protein is one row after TCRdb ran MiXCR on the 5' RACE reads. Here the sample spans 75,000 to 90,000 distinct CDR3 sequences, around 13% being singletons. The sequenced sample consisted of whole blood. These receptors all stem from an adult who was a healthcare worker with PCR-confirmed SARS-CoV-2 infection or an uninfected control (not recorded which).

This chain joins TRBV29-1 and TRBJ2-4; D may be TRBD1 (5 bases). Germline lookup yields CDR1 SQVTM and CDR2 ANQGSEA. CDR3 length equals 12 residues. V gave up 7 bases and J gave up 8 bases, with 15 bases separating them. CDR3 DNA: TGCAGCGCACGAACAGGATCGGACATTCAGTACTTC. This sequence encodes CSARTGSDIQYF.

This clonotype was recorded at least ten times. V is TRBV11-2 and J is TRBJ2-1, with D tentatively TRBD2 (6 bases). Germline loops: CDR1 SGHAT, CDR2 FQNNGV. V was clipped by 4 bases and J by 0 bases, with 22 bases between them. The CDR3 is 19 amino acids. Written as DNA, the CDR3 is TGTGCCAGCAGCTCTTTGACTAGGAGGGGACGAGACTCCTACAATGAGCAGTTCTTC. As protein: CASSSLTRRGRDSYNEQFF.

This chain connects TRBV12-3 or TRBV12-4 to TRBJ2-3, with 9 bases fitting TRBD1. The ends lost 7 bases at V and 0 bases at J; junction bases unmatched: 2. This CDR3 has 14 residues. The CDR3 DNA is TGTGCCAGCAAAGGGACAGGGAGCACAGATACGCAGTATTTT. It translates to CASKGTGSTDTQYF.

This clonotype occurred a few times. V gene TRBV25-1 combines with J gene TRBJ1-2; 10 nucleotides agree with TRBD1. The CDR3 covers 16 residues. Germline V gene lookup returns CDR1 MGHDK and CDR2 SYGVNS. Losses at the gene ends were 3 bases for V and 4 bases for J; bases not matched to a gene: 8. DNA for the CDR3: TGTGCCAGCAGTGATCCCGGGACAGGGGATTCCTATGGCTACACCTTC. Encoded protein: CASSDPGTGDSYGYTF.

V is TRBV27 and J is TRBJ1-6; D gene unclear. CDR3 length: 17 residues. V was pared by 2 bases and J by 0 bases, with 11 bases between. The V gene's germline CDR1 is MNHEY and CDR2 SMNVEV (reference sequence). The DNA for the CDR3 is TGTGCCAGCAGTTTAGCACAGCTAAGCTCCTATAATTCACCCCTCCACTTT. Residues: CASSLAQLSSYNSPLHF.

This rearrangement joins TRBV7-2 to TRBJ1-2, with D possibly matching TRBD1 (6 bases). CDR1 is SGHTA, CDR2 FQGNSA, per germline. The CDR3 spans 14 residues. Trimming took 1 base from V and 4 from J, leaving 10 bases between them. In DNA, the CDR3 is TGTGCCAGCAGCTTAGATTACAGGGCCTATGGCTACACCTTC. This encodes CASSLDYRAYGYTF. Combining the CDR3 with reference TRBV7-2 and TRBJ1-2 gives the whole variable domain GAGVSQSPSNKVTEKGKDVELRCDPISGHTALYWYRQSLGQGLEFLIYFQGNSAPDKSGLPSDRFSAERTGGSVSTLTIQRTQQEDSAVYLCASSLDYRAYGYTFGSGTRLTVV.

This clonotype was observed many times. This chain connects TRBV2 to TRBJ1-1; no clear D. Germline V gene lookup returns CDR1 SNHLY and CDR2 FYNNEI. The CDR3 length is 13 residues. V lost 2 bases to trimming and J lost 7 bases, with 11 bases between them. The DNA of the CDR3 is TGTGCCAGCAGTGAACTGGTCAGAGGTGAAGCTTTCTTT. Residues: CASSELVRGEAFF.

This clonotype was recorded many times. The chain carries TRBV5-1 and TRBJ1-2; no firm D call. The CDR3 sequence is 13 residues long. V was shortened by 7 bases and J by 0 bases, with 10 bases between the two germline ends. In germline, CDR1 is SGHRS, CDR2 YFSETQ. The CDR3 region is CASRRESNYGYTF. CDR3 DNA sequence: TGCGCCAGCCGGAGAGAGTCTAACTATGGCTACACCTTC.

The chain carries TRBV11-2 and TRBJ2-7; weak D call: TRBD1 (6 bases). This CDR3 is 14 amino acids long. The germline CDR1 and CDR2 sequences are SGHAT and FQNNGV. V dropped 2 bases and J dropped 4 bases, with 12 bases sitting between them. CDR3 nucleotide sequence: TGTGCCAGCAGCTTACTAAAAGGACAGTACGAGCAGTACTTC. This gives the protein CASSLLKGQYEQYF.

This rearrangement joins TRBV5-4 to TRBJ2-1; 9 nucleotides align to TRBD1. The CDR3 is 15 amino acids. Germline loops: CDR1 SGHNT, CDR2 YYREEE (reference sequence). The J segment lost 6 bases and the V segment lost 4 bases, leaving 8 bases of the junction unmatched. The CDR3 reads CASSLGTGGFNEQFF. DNA of the CDR3: TGTGCCAGCAGCCTTGGTACAGGGGGCTTCAATGAGCAGTTCTTC.

This clonotype was counted ten times or more. This chain connects TRBV7-2 to TRBJ1-5, with D perhaps matching TRBD1 (6 bases). The ends were cut back, 6 bases at V and 8 bases at J, with 23 bases in the middle. Germline V gene lookup returns CDR1 SGHTA and CDR2 FQGNSA. The CDR3 has 16 residues. The CDR3 is CASSPPIPTGTKPQHF. CDR3 coding DNA: TGTGCCAGCAGTCCCCCAATCCCCACAGGGACAAAGCCCCAGCATTTT.

The J gene is TRBJ1-1, the V gene TRBV9, with D unresolved. Germline V gene data show CDR1 as SGDLS and CDR2 as YYNGEE. Trimming removed 1 base at V and 0 bases at J, with 10 bases between. The CDR3 is 15 residues long. The CDR3: CASSVSSQLNTEAFF. The DNA of the CDR3 is TGTGCCAGCAGCGTAAGTTCACAGTTGAACACTGAAGCTTTCTTT.

The gene calls are TRBV28 and TRBJ2-1; D tentatively fits TRBD1 or TRBD2 (5 bases each). This CDR3 comprises 11 residues. V lost 10 bases and J 6 bases, leaving 10 bases between the germline ends. CDR1 is MDHEN and CDR2 is SYDVKM in the germline V gene. The CDR3 coding sequence is TGTGCCATCGGGACGACCAATGAGCAGTTCTTC. Its protein is CAIGTTNEQFF.

The rearrangement joins TRBV4-1 to TRBJ2-7, with D perhaps assigned TRBD1 or TRBD2 (5 bases each). The CDR3 spans 16 residues. CDR1 is MGHRA, CDR2 YSYEKL, per germline. Trimming removed 4 bases from V and 0 bases from J, with 16 bases in between. The CDR3 is CASSLEGTQFSYEQYF. In DNA, the CDR3 is TGCGCCAGCAGCCTAGAAGGGACCCAGTTCTCCTACGAGCAGTACTTC.

This clonotype was observed a handful of times. The chain is built from TRBV5-5 and TRBJ2-7; D is ambiguous. Germline V gene sequence: CDR1 SGHKS, CDR2 YYEKEE (reference sequence). This CDR3 is built from 15 residues. V dropped 4 bases and J dropped 6 bases, with 20 bases sitting between them. The CDR3 is CASSLRFGRQSEQYF. The CDR3 nucleotides read TGTGCCAGCAGCCTCCGGTTTGGCAGGCAGTCCGAGCAGTACTTC.

This clonotype was picked up many times. J is TRBJ1-3 and V is TRBV28, with D perhaps TRBD1 (6 bases). CDR3 length: 15 residues. Germline CDR1 is MDHEN and CDR2 is SYDVKM. Trimming removed 7 bases from V and 3 bases from J, with 16 bases in between. The CDR3 DNA sequence: TGTGCCAGCACTCATCCACAGGGACATGGAAACACCATATATTTT. Translation gives CASTHPQGHGNTIYF.

This clonotype occurred a few times. CDR3 nucleotide sequence: TGTGCCAGCAGTTACTCAGCCTTTTTTCAGGAGAACACTGAAGCTTTCTTT. Translated: CASSYSAFFQENTEAFF. The chain recombines TRBV6-5 with TRBJ1-1, with D unclear. The CDR3 sequence is 17 residues long. The germline V gene has CDR1 MNHEY and CDR2 SVGAGI. V lost 0 bases to trimming and J lost 1 base, with 15 bases between them.

The chain couples TRBV30 to TRBJ1-2, with D hard to call. The germline CDR1 and CDR2 sequences are GTSNPN and SVGIG (reference sequence). CDR3 length equals 16 residues. V was trimmed by 1 base and J by 0 bases, leaving 15 bases between them. For the CDR3, the DNA is TGTGCCTGGAGTGGGAACCTACCCTGGGCTAACTATGGCTACACCTTC. It translates to CAWSGNLPWANYGYTF.

This clonotype occurred many times. This chain uses TRBV27 with TRBJ2-3; no definite D call. Trimming removed 6 bases from V and 4 bases from J, with 14 bases in between. The CDR3 extends over 14 amino acids. Germline V CDR1 and CDR2: MNHEY, SMNVEV (reference sequence). CDR3 protein: CASSRSTGADTQYF. Here the CDR3 DNA reads TGTGCCAGCAGCCGCTCTACTGGGGCAGATACGCAGTATTTT.

This clonotype was seen many times. The gene calls are TRBV11-2 and TRBJ2-7, with a weak D call TRBD1 (5 bases). Trimming stripped 1 base from V and 4 bases from J, with 17 bases between. Germline lookup yields CDR1 SGHAT and CDR2 FQNNGV. The CDR3 loop spans 16 amino acids. The CDR3 protein is CASSLVPAGIFYEQYF. The CDR3 DNA follows: TGTGCCAGCAGCTTAGTTCCGGCAGGGATCTTTTACGAGCAGTACTTC.

DNA of the CDR3: TGTGCCAGCAGTTCTATGGCGGAAAAAGGGTATACGCAGTATTTT. Its translation is CASSSMAEKGYTQYF. V gene TRBV11-2 combines with J gene TRBJ2-3, with D unresolved. The V gene lost 6 bases and the J gene lost 7 bases, with 20 bases spanning the gap. CDR3 length equals 15 residues. CDR1 SGHAT and CDR2 FQNNGV come from the germline V gene.

This clonotype showed up many times. The gene calls are TRBV10-2 and TRBJ2-1; 7 nucleotides align to TRBD2. The CDR3 extends over 13 amino acids. After removal of 8 bases from V and 3 bases from J, the junction contained 4 bases not matched to a gene. Germline V gene sequence: CDR1 WSHSY, CDR2 SAAADI. The CDR3: CASGASGYNEQFF. The CDR3 nucleotides are TGCGCCAGCGGAGCTAGCGGCTACAATGAGCAGTTCTTC.

CDR3 nucleotide sequence: TGTGCCAGCAAGGAACAGGGGGAATGGACTGAAGCTTTCTTT. This translates into CASKEQGEWTEAFF. The chain carries TRBV12-3 or TRBV12-4 and TRBJ1-1; 8 bases map to TRBD1. The CDR3 is made up of 14 amino acids. The trim removed 7 bases at V and 5 bases at J, leaving 9 bases unmatched.

Many counts were recorded for this clonotype. V is TRBV11-2 and J is TRBJ2-1; 9 bases align to TRBD2. The CDR3 has 14 residues. V trimming: 6 bases; J trimming: 9 bases; junction bases outside the gene matches: 9. Germline lookup yields CDR1 SGHAT and CDR2 FQNNGV. The CDR3: CASRPGLADGEQFF. For the CDR3, the DNA is TGTGCCAGCAGACCGGGACTAGCTGATGGTGAGCAGTTCTTC. Complete variable domain (other parts from reference TRBV11-2 and TRBJ2-1): EAGVAQSPRYKIIEKRQSVAFWCNPISGHATLYWYQQILGQGPKLLIQFQNNGVVDDSQLPKDRFSAERLKGVDSTLKIQPAKLEDSAVYLCASRPGLADGEQFFGPGTRLTVL.

This clonotype was observed a handful of times. The chain carries TRBV5-1 and TRBJ2-1; D gene uncertain. V was clipped by 0 bases and J by 12 bases, with 10 bases between them. CDR3 length equals 12 residues. The germline gives CDR1 SGHRS, CDR2 YFSETQ. The CDR3 loop is CASSLASMGQFF. The CDR3 coding sequence is TGCGCCAGCAGCTTGGCTTCAATGGGGCAGTTCTTC.

With regard to this clonotype: This may be a read error, as it is one base from a much larger clone. Without the conserved terminal phenylalanine or tryptophan, this CDR3 likely stems from a read error. The CDR3 DNA reads as TGTGCCAGCAGTTCCTGGGACAGGGTCGTAGAAGCTTTCTCT. Its translation is CASSSWDRVVEAFS. The gene calls are TRBV28 and TRBJ1-1, with 9 bases matching TRBD1. V trimming: 4 bases; J trimming: 8 bases; junction bases outside the gene matches: 8. CDR3 length: 14 amino acids. CDR1 MDHEN and CDR2 SYDVKM come from the germline V gene.

At least ten counts were recorded for this clonotype. This sequence joins TRBV7-2 and TRBJ2-1; D gene unclear. The CDR3 consists of 13 residues. The ends were cut back, 1 base at V and 4 bases at J, with 5 bases in the middle. CDR1 and CDR2 from the germline V gene are SGHTA and FQGNSA. This CDR3 is CASSLGEYNEQFF. The CDR3, as DNA: TGTGCCAGCAGCTTAGGAGAATACAATGAGCAGTTCTTC.

This clonotype was detected only once. The chain employs TRBV28 and TRBJ1-1; unclear D gene. CDR3 length: 13 residues. The V end lost 7 bases, the J end lost 7 bases, and 16 bases lay between the germline ends. Per germline, CDR1 MDHEN and CDR2 SYDVKM. The CDR3 region is CASTAQSVDEAFF. The CDR3 DNA follows: TGTGCCAGCACCGCCCAGTCCGTCGATGAAGCTTTCTTT.

This clonotype was counted a few times. The J gene is TRBJ2-3, the V gene TRBV14; 8 nucleotides align to TRBD2. From germline, CDR1 is SGHDN and CDR2 FVKESK. The CDR3 extends over 16 amino acids. With V trimmed by 5 bases and J by 2 bases, 9 bases remained unmatched. CDR3 residues: CASSSLFGGDTDTQYF. The CDR3 DNA reads as TGTGCCAGCAGCTCCCTATTCGGGGGGGACACAGATACGCAGTATTTT.

This clonotype was recorded a few times. The chain links TRBV10-2 to TRBJ2-7; tentative D call: TRBD1 (6 bases). The V gene's germline CDR1 is WSHSY and CDR2 SAAADI. The CDR3 extends over 14 amino acids. V dropped 5 bases and J dropped 6 bases, with 17 bases sitting between them. The DNA for the CDR3 is TGCGCCAGCAGTCCTGAAAGGGAAGGGGGCGAGCAGTACTTC. Translation gives CASSPEREGGEQYF.

In its sample, this clonotype was seen a few times. The chain employs TRBV12-3 or TRBV12-4 and TRBJ2-6; D might be TRBD1 (6 bases). The V end was cut by 6 bases, the J end by 0 bases, with 12 bases between. The length of the CDR3 is 16 residues. CDR3 amino acids: CASSSRDTSGANVLTF. The CDR3 nucleotides read TGTGCCAGCAGCTCCCGGGACACCTCTGGGGCCAACGTCCTGACTTTC.

The gene calls are TRBV15 and TRBJ2-1, with 7 bases fitting TRBD2. Germline CDR1 and CDR2: LNHNV and YYDKDF (reference sequence). The V segment lost 1 base and the J segment 0 bases; nucleotides outside the gene matches: 18. This CDR3 comprises 21 residues. CDR3 in amino acids: CATSRAGAGLAALSSYNEQFF. The CDR3 DNA reads TGTGCCACCAGCAGAGCAGGAGCCGGGCTAGCGGCCTTGAGCTCCTACAATGAGCAGTTCTTC.